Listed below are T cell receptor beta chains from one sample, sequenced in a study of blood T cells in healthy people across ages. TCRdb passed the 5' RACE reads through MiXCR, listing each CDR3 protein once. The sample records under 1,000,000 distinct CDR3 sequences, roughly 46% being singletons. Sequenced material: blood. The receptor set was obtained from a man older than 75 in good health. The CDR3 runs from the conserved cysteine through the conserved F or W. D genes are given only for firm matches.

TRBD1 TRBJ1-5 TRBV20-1 CSARDLLGDRGLQPQHF
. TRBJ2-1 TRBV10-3 CAISPSWVFEQFF
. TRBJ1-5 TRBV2 CASSIRDTNQPQHF
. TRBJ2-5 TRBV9 CASSVGPEVETQYF
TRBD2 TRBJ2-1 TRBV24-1 CATSEPSGTNEQFF
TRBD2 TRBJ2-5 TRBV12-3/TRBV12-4 CASRPGLAGETQYF
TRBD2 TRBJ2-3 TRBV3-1 CASSQGLAGAKADTQYF
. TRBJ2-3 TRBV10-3 CAISEATGLTDTQYF
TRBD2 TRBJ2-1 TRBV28 CASSLSRLAGGIEQFF
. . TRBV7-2 CASSVSGGATTQYF
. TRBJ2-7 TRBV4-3 CASNQGGGEAYEQYF
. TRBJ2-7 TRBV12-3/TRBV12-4 CASSPPAGSSGEQYF
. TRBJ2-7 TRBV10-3 CAIRTGPSSYEQYF
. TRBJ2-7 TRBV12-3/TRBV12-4 CASSYRGPREQYF
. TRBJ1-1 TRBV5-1 CASSVTGSANTEAFF
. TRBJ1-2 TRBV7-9 CASSSSTEGMNYGYTF
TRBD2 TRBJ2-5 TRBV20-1 CSARAALAGEETQYF
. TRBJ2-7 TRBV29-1 CTIFLGHEQYF
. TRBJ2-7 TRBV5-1 CASSFTQGYYEQYF
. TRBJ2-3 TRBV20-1 CSVPRAGGTDTQYF
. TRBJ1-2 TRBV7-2 CASSPKGGNYGYTF
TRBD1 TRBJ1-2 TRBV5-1 CASSLGTGFEGYGYTF
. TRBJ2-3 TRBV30 CAWSVGRRDTQYF
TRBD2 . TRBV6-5 CASSWGLAETYNEQYF
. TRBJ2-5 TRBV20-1 CSARDGVARETQYF